Here is one TCR beta chain with its context. As yet, its antigen is unknown. The V gene's germline CDR1 is SGHRS and CDR2 YFSETQ. V lost 4 bases to trimming and J lost 7 bases, with 18 bases between them. The CDR3 has 15 amino acids. The repertoire was sequenced with immunoSEQ multiplex PCR; TCRdb's copy has only in-frame clones and lacks some. The table includes over 45,000 clones, around 88% detected once. The data were obtained in a study of T cell responses to AZD1222 COVID-19 vaccine. Study-wide background: Samples with a second dose at about 4 or about 12 weeks were pooled together.

Findings and caveats of the study: Two AZD1222 doses significantly raised spike-specific TCR breadth and depth over controls.

This TCR was sampled from an adult in good health. The starting material was peripheral blood, obtained on day 0 of AZD1222 vaccination. The chain links TRBV5-1 to TRBJ2-1; D not certain. For the CDR3, the DNA is TGCGCCAGCAGCCTTATTGCTGACTTTAGAAATGAGCAGTTCTTC. Protein sequence: CASSLIADFRNEQFF.